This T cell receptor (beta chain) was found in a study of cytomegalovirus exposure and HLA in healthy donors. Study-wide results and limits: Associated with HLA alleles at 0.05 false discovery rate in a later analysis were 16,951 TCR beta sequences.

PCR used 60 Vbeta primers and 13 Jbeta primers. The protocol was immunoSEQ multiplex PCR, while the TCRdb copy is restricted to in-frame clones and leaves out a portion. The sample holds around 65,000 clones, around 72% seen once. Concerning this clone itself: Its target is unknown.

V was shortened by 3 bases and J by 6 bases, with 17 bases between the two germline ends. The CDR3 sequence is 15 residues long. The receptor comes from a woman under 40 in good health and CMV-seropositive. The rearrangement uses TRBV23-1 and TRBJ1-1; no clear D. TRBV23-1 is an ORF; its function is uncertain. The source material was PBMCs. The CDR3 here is CASSQFYVREPEAFF. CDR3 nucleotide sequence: TGCGCCAGCAGTCAGTTCTACGTCCGCGAGCCTGAAGCTTTCTTT.